This record covers a single T cell receptor (beta chain). What it binds is unknown. The sample belongs to a study of T cell repertoires in cytomegalovirus infection. This CDR3 is 15 amino acids long. With 0 bases removed from V and 4 bases from J, the gap between germline ends came to 10 bases. CDR1 and CDR2 (germline): LGHNA, YNFKEQ. TCRdb passed the reads through MiXCR, listing each CDR3 protein once. The sample lists some 940,000 distinct CDR3 sequences, less than 35% occurring once. Sequenced material: cultured CD8+ T cells from PBMCs, taken from culture after CMV antigen stimulation. The receptor was derived from a human donor in good health (CMV status not recorded). Some clones in this sample may be carry-over from other donors' samples. The gene calls are TRBV4-2 and TRBJ2-1; D remains unclear. The DNA for the CDR3 is TGTGCCAGCAGCCAAGATGGAGCTCCTTACAATGAGCAGTTCTTC. Its protein is CASSQDGAPYNEQFF.